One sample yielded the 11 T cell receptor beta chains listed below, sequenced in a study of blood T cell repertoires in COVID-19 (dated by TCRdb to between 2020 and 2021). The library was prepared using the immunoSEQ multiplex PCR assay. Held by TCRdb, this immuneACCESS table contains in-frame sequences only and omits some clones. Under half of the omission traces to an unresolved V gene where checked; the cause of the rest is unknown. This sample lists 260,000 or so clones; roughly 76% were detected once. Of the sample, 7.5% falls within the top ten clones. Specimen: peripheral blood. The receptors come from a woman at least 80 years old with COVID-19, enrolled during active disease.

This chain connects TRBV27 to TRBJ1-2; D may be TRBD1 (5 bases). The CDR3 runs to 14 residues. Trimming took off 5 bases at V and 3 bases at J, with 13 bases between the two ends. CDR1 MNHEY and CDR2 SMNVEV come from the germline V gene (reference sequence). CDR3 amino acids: CASSGASRDYGYTF. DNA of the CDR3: TGTGCCAGCAGTGGGGCATCAAGGGACTATGGCTACACCTTC.

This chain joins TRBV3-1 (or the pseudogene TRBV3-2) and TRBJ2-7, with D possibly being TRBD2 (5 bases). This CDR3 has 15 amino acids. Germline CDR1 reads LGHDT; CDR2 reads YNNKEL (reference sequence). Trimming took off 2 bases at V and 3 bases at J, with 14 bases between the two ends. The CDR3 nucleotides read TGTGCCAGCAGCCAAAATCGGGGATTCTACTACGAGCAGTACTTC. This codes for CASSQNRGFYYEQYF.

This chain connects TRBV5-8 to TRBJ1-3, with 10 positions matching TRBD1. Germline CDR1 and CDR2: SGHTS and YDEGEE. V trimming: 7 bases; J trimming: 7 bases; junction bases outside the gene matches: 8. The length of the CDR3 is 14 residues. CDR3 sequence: CASRETGGKNTIYF. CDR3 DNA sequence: TGTGCCAGCCGAGAGACAGGGGGCAAGAACACCATATATTTT.

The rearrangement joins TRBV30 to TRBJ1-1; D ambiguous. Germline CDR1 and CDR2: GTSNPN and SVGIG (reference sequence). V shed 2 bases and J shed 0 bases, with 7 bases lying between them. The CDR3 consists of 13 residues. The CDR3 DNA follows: TGTGCCTGGAGTCCCCACTTGAACACTGAAGCTTTCTTT. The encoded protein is CAWSPHLNTEAFF.

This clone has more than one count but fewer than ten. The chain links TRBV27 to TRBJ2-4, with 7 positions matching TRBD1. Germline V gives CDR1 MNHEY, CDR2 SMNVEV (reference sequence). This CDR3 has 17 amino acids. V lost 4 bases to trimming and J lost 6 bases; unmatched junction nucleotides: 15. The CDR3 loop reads CASSSQLGTEMPNIQYF. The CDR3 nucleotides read TGTGCCAGCAGTTCACAACTCGGGACAGAGATGCCAAACATTCAGTACTTC.

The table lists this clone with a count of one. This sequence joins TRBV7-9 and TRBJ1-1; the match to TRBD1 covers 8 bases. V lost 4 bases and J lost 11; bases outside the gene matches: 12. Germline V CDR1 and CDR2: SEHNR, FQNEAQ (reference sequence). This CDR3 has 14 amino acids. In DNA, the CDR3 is TGTGCCAGCAGCTCGGACAGGGTCGGCTACGGGGCTTTCTTT. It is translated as CASSSDRVGYGAFF.

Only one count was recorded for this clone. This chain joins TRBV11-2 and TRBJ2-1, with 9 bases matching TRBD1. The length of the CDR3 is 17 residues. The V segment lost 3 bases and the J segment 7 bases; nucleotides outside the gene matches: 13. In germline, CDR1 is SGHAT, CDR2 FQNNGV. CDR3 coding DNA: TGTGCCAGCAGCTTCCCAATCGGACAGGGGATAGGGAATGAGCAGTTCTTC. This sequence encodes CASSFPIGQGIGNEQFF.

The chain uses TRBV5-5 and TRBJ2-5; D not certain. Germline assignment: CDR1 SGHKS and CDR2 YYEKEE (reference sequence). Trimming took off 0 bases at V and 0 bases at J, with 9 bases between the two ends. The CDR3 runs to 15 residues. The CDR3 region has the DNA TGTGCCAGCAGCTTGGTGCCGACAAACCAAGAGACCCAGTACTTC. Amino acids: CASSLVPTNQETQYF. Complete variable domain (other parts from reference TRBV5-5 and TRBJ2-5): DAGVTQSPTHLIKTRGQQVTLRCSPISGHKSVSWYQQVLGQGPQFIFQYYEKEERGRGNFPDRFSARQFPNYSSELNVNALLLGDSALYLCASSLVPTNQETQYFGPGTRLLVL.

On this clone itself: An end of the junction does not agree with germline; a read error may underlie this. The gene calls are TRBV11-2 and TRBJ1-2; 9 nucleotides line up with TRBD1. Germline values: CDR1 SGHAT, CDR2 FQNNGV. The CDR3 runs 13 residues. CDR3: CASTLQGARGYTF. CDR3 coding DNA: TGTGCCAGCACCTTACAGGGGGCTCGTGGCTACACCTTC.

CDR3 coding DNA: TGTGCCAGCAGCTTGAATGTTCAGAAGTATGGCTACACCTTC. Translating it yields CASSLNVQKYGYTF. The chain couples TRBV7-9 to TRBJ1-2; D is ambiguous. The V end was cut by 3 bases, the J end by 5 bases, with 13 bases between. Per germline, CDR1 SEHNR and CDR2 FQNEAQ (reference sequence). The CDR3 consists of 14 residues.

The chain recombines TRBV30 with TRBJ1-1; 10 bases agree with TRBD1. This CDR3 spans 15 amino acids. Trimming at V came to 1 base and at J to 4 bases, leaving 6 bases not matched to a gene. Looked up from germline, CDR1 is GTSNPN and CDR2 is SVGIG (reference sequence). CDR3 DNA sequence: TGTGCCTGGAGTGCCGACCGGACAGGGGGCACTGAAGCTTTCTTT. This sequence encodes CAWSADRTGGTEAFF. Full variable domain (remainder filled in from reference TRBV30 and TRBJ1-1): SQTIHQWPATLVQPVGSPLSLECTVEGTSNPNLYWYRQAAGRGLQLLFYSVGIGQISSEVPQNLSASRPQDRQFILSSKKLLLSDSGFYLCAWSADRTGGTEAFFGQGTRLTVV.